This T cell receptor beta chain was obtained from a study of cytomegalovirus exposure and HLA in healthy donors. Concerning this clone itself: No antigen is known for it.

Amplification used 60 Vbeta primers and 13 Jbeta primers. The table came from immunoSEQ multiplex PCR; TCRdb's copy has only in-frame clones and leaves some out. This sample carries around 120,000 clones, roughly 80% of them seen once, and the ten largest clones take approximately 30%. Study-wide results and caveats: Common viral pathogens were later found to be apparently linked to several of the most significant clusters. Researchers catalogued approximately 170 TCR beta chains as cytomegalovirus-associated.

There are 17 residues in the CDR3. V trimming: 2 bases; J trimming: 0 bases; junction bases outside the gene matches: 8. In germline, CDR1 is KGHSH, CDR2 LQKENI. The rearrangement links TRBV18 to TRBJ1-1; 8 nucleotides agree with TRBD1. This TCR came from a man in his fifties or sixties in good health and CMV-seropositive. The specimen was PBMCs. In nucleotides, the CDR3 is TGTGCCAGCTCACCAGTCTGGGACAGGTCAATGAACACTGAAGCTTTCTTT. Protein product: CASSPVWDRSMNTEAFF. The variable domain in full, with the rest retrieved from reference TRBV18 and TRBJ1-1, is NAGVMQNPRHLVRRRGQEARLRCSPMKGHSHVYWYRQLPEEGLKFMVYLQKENIIDESGMPKERFSAEFPKEGPSILRIQQVVRGDSAAYFCASSPVWDRSMNTEAFFGQGTRLTVV.